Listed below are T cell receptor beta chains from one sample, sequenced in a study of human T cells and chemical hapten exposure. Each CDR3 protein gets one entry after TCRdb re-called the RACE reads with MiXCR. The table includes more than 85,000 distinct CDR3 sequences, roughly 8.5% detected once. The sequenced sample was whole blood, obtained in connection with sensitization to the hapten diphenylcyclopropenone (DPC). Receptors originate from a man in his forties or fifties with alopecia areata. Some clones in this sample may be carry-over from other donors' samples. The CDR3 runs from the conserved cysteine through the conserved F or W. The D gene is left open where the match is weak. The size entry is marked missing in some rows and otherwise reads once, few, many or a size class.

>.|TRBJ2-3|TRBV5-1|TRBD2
TGCGCCAGCAGAGCTAGCGGGTCTAGCACAGATACGCAGTATTTT
CASRASGSSTDTQYF
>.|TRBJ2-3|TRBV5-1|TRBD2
TGCGCCAGCAGCTTACCAGCGGGGAGCCGAGACACCGACCACACAGATACGCAGTATTTT
CASSLPAGSRDTDHTDTQYF
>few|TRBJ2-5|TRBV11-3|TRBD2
TGTGCCAGCAGCTCCTTTAGCGGGACCCTACGGGGGACCCAGTACTTC
CASSSFSGTLRGTQYF
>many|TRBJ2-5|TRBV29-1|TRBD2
TGCAGCCTGGACGGGACTAGCGGGACGGGGGGAGAGACCCAGTACTTC
CSLDGTSGTGGETQYF
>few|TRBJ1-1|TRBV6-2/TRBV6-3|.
TGTGCCAGCATCCCCGACGGCGGGTACACTGAAGCTTTCTTT
CASIPDGGYTEAFF
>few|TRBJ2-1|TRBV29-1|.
TGCAGCGTACCGGGGAGGGGGCCTCTTTTACGTGAGCAGTTCTTC
CSVPGRGPLLREQFF
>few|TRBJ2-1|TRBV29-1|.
TGCAGCGTTGAGAAGTGGGGGACTGCCTCCTACAATGAGCAGTTCTTC
CSVEKWGTASYNEQFF
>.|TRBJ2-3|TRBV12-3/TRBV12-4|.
TGTGCCAGCACTTGGGGCACAGATACGCAGTATTTT
CASTWGTDTQYF
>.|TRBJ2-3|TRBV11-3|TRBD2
TGTGCCAGCAGCTTACGTGAGACTAGCGGGAGCGATACGCAGTATTTT
CASSLRETSGSDTQYF
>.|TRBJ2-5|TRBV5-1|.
TGCGCCAGCAGCTCCTACGGGACTTACCAAGAGACCCAGTACTTC
CASSSYGTYQETQYF
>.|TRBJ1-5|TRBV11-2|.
TGTGCCAGCAGCACCGACAGGAATCAGCCCCAGCATTTT
CASSTDRNQPQHF
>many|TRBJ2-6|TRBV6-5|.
TGTGCCAGCAGTCAAGGAAGCTCTGGGGCCAACGTCCTGACTTTC
CASSQGSSGANVLTF
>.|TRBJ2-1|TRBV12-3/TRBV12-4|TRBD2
TGTGCCAGCATGAGGCGGGAGGGCAACTACAATGAGCAGTTCTTC
CASMRREGNYNEQFF
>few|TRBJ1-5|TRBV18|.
TGTGCCAGCTCCCCAGACAGCAATAGCAATCAGCCCCAGCATTTT
CASSPDSNSNQPQHF
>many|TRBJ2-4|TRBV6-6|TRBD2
TGTGCCAGCAGTTACGGGGGGACTAACGGCAAAAACATTCAGTACTTC
CASSYGGTNGKNIQYF
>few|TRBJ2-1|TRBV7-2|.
TGTGCCAGCAGCTTGACAGCCGTTGACGGTGAGCAGTTCTTC
CASSLTAVDGEQFF
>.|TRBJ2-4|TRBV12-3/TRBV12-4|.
TGTGCCAGCAGTCCCGGGACAGCCAAAAACATTCAGTACTTC
CASSPGTAKNIQYF
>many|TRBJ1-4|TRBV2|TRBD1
TGTGCCAGCAGTGAAACCCTAGGACAGGGCGAAGAACTGTTTTTT
CASSETLGQGEELFF
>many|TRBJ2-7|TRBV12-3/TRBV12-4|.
TGTGCCAGCAGTCTTTTGCGTGGGTACGAGCAGTACTTC
CASSLLRGYEQYF
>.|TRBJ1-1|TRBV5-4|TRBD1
TGTGCCAGCAGCTTGTTCAGGGGGCGTGGTGAAGCTTTCTTT
CASSLFRGRGEAFF
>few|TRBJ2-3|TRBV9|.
TGTGCCAGCAGCGTTGCGCGGGCGACTAGCACAGATACGCAGTATTTT
CASSVARATSTDTQYF
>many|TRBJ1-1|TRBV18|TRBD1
TGTGCCAGCTCACCGATCCCTCCGGGACAGGGTACTGAAGCTTTCTTT
CASSPIPPGQGTEAFF
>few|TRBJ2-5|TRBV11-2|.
TGTGCCAGCAGCTTAAGTCCAGAAGCCGAGAGGGGGGAGACCCAGTACTTC
CASSLSPEAERGETQYF
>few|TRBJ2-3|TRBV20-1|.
TGCAGTGCTAGAATCCTAGTCGGGGGCACAGATACGCAGTATTTT
CSARILVGGTDTQYF
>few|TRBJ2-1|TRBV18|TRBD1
TGTGCCAGCTCACAGGACAGGGGGCTAACCTACAATGAGCAGTTCTTC
CASSQDRGLTYNEQFF
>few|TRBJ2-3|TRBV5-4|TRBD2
TGTGCCAGCAGCTTGGTCGGGGGGGGGCAAGATACGCAGTATTTT
CASSLVGGGQDTQYF
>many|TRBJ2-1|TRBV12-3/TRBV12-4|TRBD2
TGTGCCAGCAGTTTAGGACTAGCGGCTGAGCAGTTCTTC
CASSLGLAAEQFF
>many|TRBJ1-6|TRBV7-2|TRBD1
TGTGCCAGCAGCTTAGAGGACAGGGGGCATAATTCACCCCTCCACTTT
CASSLEDRGHNSPLHF
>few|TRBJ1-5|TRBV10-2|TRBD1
TGCGCCAGCAGTGTTAAGGGACAGGGTCGGCCCCAGCATTTT
CASSVKGQGRPQHF
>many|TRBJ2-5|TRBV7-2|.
TGTGCCAGCAGCTTAGCGGGCCAGCGAATAGAGACCCAGTACTTC
CASSLAGQRIETQYF
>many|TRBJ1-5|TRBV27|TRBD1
TGTGCCAGCAGTTCCCTGACAGGGAGCGTCAATCAGCCCCAGCATTTT
CASSSLTGSVNQPQHF
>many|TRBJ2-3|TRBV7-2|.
TGTGCCAGCACCCTTAGTGGGACGGACACAGATACGCAGTATTTT
CASTLSGTDTDTQYF
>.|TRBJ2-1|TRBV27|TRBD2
TGTGCCAGCAGTTCCCTCTCCCTTGTAGCGGGGTACAATGAGCAGTTCTTC
CASSSLSLVAGYNEQFF
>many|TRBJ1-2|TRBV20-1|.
TGCAGTGCTAGAGATCCCGGGGGCTATGGCTACACCTTC
CSARDPGGYGYTF
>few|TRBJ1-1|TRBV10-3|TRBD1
TGTGCCATCAGTGAGTCAGGACAGGGTATTACTGAAGCTTTCTTT
CAISESGQGITEAFF
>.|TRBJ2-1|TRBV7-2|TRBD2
TGTGCCAGCAGCTTGGCTAGCGGGGGGAGAATCGATGAGCAGTTCTTC
CASSLASGGRIDEQFF
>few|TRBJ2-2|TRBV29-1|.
TGCAGCGTTGTGCAGGTGGCGACCGGGGAGCTGTTTTTT
CSVVQVATGELFF
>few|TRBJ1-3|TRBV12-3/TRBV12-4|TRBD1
TGTGCCAGCAGTTTAGGGGACAGATCCTCTGGAAACACCATATATTTT
CASSLGDRSSGNTIYF
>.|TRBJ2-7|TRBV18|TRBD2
TGTGCCAGCTCACCAGAACTAGCGGGAGCCTACGAGCAGTACTTC
CASSPELAGAYEQYF
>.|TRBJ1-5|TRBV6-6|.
TGTGCCAGCAGGCTAGGAAGCTCCTGGAATCAGCCCCAGCATTTT
CASRLGSSWNQPQHF
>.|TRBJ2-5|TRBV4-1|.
TGCGCCAGCAGCCAAGCGTCACTACAAGAGACCCAGTACTTC
CASSQASLQETQYF
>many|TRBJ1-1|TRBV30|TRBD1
TGTGCCTGTTCTCTCGACAGGGTCGGGAACACTGAAGCTTTCTTT
CACSLDRVGNTEAFF
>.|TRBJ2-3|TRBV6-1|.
TGTGCCAGCCACCTGGGGGCGATTTCCACAGATACGCAGTATTTT
CASHLGAISTDTQYF
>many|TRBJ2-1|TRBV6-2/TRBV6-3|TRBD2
TGTGCCAGCAGTTGGACTAGCGGAGTGAAGGATTACAATGAGCAGTTCTTC
CASSWTSGVKDYNEQFF
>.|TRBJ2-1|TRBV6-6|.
TGTGCCAGCAGAGAACTAGCCGGTGAGCAGTTCTTC
CASRELAGEQFF
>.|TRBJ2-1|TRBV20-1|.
TGCAGTTCAAACAAGGGGTCAAGTGAGCAGTTCTTC
CSSNKGSSEQFF